The entry below describes one T cell receptor beta chain. As yet, its antigen is unknown. Germline assignment: CDR1 LGHNA and CDR2 YSLEER. J was trimmed by 5 bases and V by 0 bases; bases with no gene match: 6. The CDR3 is made up of 17 amino acids. This sample was included in a study of beta chain features in type 1 diabetes. Study information: Patients did not differ from healthy donors in age, gender or cell yield. Whole-study results and caveats: Sampled from patients, naive, central memory and Treg TCRB repertoires appeared more similar than those sampled from healthy donors. TCRB CDR3s from Type 1 diabetes patients were moderately but significantly shorter in all four CD4+ subsets.

TCRB transcripts that were expressed got sequenced, as all of the isolated RNA had been reverse transcribed. Profiling relied on immunoSEQ multiplex PCR, and the TCRdb table lists in-frame clones only, not all of them. The sample includes around 710,000 clones, about an eighth seen only once; the top ten take approximately 0.11%. Averaging around 110 mL, one heparinised blood draw came from each individual donor. CD4+ naive, central memory, regulatory and stem cell-like memory cells were sorted via CD45RO/CCR7/CD25/CD127/CD95/CD27. The TCR originated in a man aged 30-40 years with type 1 diabetes. Sequencing used naive CD4+ T cells from blood. J is TRBJ2-1 and V is TRBV4-3, with 11 bases lining up with TRBD1. CDR3 sequence reads: CASSQDRTGGYHNEQFF. The CDR3 DNA sequence: TGCGCCAGCAGCCAAGATCGGACAGGGGGCTACCACAATGAGCAGTTCTTC.